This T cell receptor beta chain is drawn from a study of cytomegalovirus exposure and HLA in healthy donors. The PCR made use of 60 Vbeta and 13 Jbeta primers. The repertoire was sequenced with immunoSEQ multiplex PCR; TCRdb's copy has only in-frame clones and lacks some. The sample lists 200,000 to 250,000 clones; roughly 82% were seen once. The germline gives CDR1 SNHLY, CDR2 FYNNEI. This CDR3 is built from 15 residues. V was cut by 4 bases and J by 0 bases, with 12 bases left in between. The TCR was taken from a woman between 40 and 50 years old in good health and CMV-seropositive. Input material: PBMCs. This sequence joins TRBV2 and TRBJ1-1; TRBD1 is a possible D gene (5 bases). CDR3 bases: TGTGCCAGCAGTGCTTGGGGGGGGATGAACACTGAAGCTTTCTTT. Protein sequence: CASSAWGGMNTEAFF.